This TCR beta chain comes out of a study of molecular identifiers for immune sequencing clone quantification. Study-level results: Under 1% of molecules in naive cells, but over 98% of effector molecules, belonged to clones above 20 RNA copies. Single-cell amounts of spiked Jurkat TCR RNA were reportedly detectable among over 750,000 naive cells.

CDR3 length: 15 amino acids. Deletions cut 0 bases from V and 0 bases from J, with 7 bases between. CDR1 is SGHDT and CDR2 is YYEEEE in the germline V gene. TCRdb fed the PCR reads into MiXCR, producing one record per CDR3 protein. This sample carries more than 300,000 distinct CDR3 sequences, about a fifth of them seen once, and the ten largest clones take under 0.95%. A word on this clonotype: As yet, its antigen is unknown. Just one base apart from a much larger clone, this may be a read error.

The specimen sequenced was naive CD8+ T cells from blood, with Jurkat cell RNA spiked in. Subset: FACS-sorted CD8+CD4-CCR7+CD45RA+ naive T cells. The V gene is TRBV5-6, the J gene TRBJ1-3; D ambiguous. This clonotype originated in a human donor in good health. Some libraries in this study had Jurkat cell RNA spiked in. In DNA form, the CDR3 reads TGTGCCAGCAGCTTGGGCGTGGCCTCTGGAAACACCATATATTTT. Its translation is CASSLGVASGNTIYF.